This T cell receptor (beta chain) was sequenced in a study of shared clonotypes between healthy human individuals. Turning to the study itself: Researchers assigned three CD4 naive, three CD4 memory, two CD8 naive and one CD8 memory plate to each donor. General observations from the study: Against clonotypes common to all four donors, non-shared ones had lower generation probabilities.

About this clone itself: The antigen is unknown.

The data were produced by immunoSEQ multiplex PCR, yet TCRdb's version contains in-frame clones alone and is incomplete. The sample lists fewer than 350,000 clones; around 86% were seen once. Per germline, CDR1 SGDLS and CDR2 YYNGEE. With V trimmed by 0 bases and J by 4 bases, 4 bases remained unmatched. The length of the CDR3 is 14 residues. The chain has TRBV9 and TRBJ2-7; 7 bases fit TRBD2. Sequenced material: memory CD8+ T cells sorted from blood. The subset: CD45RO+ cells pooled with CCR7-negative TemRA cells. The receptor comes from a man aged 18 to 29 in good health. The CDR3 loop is CASSVGFSGYEQYF. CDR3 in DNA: TGTGCCAGCAGCGTAGGTTTTAGCGGGTACGAGCAGTACTTC.